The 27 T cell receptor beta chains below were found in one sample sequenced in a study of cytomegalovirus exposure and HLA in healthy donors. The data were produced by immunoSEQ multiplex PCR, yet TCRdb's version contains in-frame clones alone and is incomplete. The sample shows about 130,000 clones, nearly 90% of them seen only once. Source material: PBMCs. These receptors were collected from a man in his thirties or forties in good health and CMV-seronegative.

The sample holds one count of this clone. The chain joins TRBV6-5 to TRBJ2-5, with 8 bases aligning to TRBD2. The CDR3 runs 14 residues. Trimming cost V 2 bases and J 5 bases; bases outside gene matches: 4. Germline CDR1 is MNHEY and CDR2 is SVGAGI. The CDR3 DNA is TGTGCCAGCAGTTACCGGGGGGGCGACGAGACCCAGTACTTC. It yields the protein CASSYRGGDETQYF.

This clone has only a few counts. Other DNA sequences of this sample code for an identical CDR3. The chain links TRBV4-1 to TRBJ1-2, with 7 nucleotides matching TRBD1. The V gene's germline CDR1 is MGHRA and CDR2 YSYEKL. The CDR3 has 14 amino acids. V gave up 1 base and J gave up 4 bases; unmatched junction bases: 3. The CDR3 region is CASSQVTGSYGYTF. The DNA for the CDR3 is TGCGCCAGCAGCCAAGTGACAGGGAGCTATGGCTACACCTTC.

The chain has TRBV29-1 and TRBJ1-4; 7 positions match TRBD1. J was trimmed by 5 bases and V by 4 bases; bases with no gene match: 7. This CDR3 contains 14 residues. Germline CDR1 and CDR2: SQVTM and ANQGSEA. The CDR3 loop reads CSVGEQGMNEKLFF. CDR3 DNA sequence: TGCAGCGTTGGGGAACAGGGGATGAATGAAAAACTGTTTTTT. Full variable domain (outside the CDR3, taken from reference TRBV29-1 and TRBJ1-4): SAVISQKPSRDICQRGTSLTIQCQVDSQVTMMFWYRQQPGQSLTLIATANQGSEATYESGFVIDKFPISRPNLTFSTLTVSNMSPEDSSIYLCSVGEQGMNEKLFFGSGTQLSVL.

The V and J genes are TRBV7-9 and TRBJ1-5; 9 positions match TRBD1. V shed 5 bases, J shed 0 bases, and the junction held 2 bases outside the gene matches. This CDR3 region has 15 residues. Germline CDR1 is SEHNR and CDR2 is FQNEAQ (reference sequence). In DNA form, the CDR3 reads TGTGCCAGCAGCCAGACAGGGGGTAGCAATCAGCCCCAGCATTTT. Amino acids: CASSQTGGSNQPQHF. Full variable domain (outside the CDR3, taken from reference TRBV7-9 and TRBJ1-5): DTGVSQNPRHKITKRGQNVTFRCDPISEHNRLYWYRQTLGQGPEFLTYFQNEAQLEKSRLLSDRFSAERPKGSFSTLEIQRTEQGDSAMYLCASSQTGGSNQPQHFGDGTRLSIL.

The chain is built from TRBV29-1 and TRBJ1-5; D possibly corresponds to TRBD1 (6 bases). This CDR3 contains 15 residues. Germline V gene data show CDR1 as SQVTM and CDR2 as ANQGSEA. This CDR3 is CTAAKGTRRNQPQHF. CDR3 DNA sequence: TGCACCGCCGCTAAAGGGACAAGACGCAATCAGCCCCAGCATTTT.

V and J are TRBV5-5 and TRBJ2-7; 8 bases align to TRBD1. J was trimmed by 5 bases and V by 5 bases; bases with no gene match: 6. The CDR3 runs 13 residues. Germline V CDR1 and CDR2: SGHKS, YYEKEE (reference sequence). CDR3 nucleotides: TGTGCCAGCAGACGCCAGGGGGCTAACGAGCAGTACTTC. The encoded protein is CASRRQGANEQYF.

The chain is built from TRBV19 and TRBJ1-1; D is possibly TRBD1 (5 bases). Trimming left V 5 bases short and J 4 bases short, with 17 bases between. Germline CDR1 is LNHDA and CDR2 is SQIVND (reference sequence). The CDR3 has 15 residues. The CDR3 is CASSPSSGMGTEAFF. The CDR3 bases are TGTGCCAGTAGTCCGTCGTCAGGGATGGGCACTGAAGCTTTCTTT. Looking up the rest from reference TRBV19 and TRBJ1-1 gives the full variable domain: DGGITQSPKYLFRKEGQNVTLSCEQNLNHDAMYWYRQDPGQGLRLIYYSQIVNDFQKGDIAEGYSVSREKKESFPLTVTSAQKNPTAFYLCASSPSSGMGTEAFFGQGTRLTVV.

CDR3 in DNA: TGTGCCAGCAAAGAGTTAAGCTCCTACGAGCAGTACTTC. Its translation: CASKELSSYEQYF. The chain couples TRBV2 to TRBJ2-7; no firm D call. This CDR3 region has 13 residues. Germline V CDR1 and CDR2: SNHLY, FYNNEI. V was trimmed by 7 bases and J by 0 bases, leaving 10 bases between them. Combining the CDR3 with reference TRBV2 and TRBJ2-7 gives the whole variable domain EPEVTQTPSHQVTQMGQEVILRCVPISNHLYFYWYRQILGQKVEFLVSFYNNEISEKSEIFDDQFSVERPDGSNFTLKIRSTKLEDSAMYFCASKELSSYEQYFGPGTRLTVT.

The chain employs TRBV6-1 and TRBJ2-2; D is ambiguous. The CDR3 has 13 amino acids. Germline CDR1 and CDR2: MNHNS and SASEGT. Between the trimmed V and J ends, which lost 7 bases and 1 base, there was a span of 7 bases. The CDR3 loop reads CASMRRNTGELFF. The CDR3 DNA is TGTGCCAGCATGAGGAGGAACACCGGGGAGCTGTTTTTT.

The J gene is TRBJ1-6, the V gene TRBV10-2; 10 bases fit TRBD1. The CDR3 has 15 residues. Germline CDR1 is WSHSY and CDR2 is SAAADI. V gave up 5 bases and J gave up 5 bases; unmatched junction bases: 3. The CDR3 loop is CASSQDRGNNSPLHF. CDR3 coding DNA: TGCGCCAGCAGTCAGGACAGGGGGAATAATTCACCCCTCCACTTT.

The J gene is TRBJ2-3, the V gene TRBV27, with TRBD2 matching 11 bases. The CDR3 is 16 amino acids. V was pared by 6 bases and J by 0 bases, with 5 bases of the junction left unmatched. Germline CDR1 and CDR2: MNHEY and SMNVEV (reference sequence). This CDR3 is CASSRLAGTSTDTQYF. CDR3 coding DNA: TGTGCCAGCAGCCGACTAGCGGGAACTAGCACAGATACGCAGTATTTT.

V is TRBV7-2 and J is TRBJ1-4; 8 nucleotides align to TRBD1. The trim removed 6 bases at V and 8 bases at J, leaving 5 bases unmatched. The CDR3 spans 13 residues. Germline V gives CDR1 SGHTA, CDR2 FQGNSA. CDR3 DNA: TGTGCCAGCAGAGGACAGGGTTCGGAAAAACTGTTTTTT. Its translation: CASRGQGSEKLFF.

The CDR3 DNA sequence: TGTGCCAGCAGTGAACTGGCGGGGGTGTACAATGAGCAGTTCTTC. It is translated as CASSELAGVYNEQFF. The chain joins TRBV6-1 to TRBJ2-1; 7 bases are a match to TRBD2. V dropped 2 bases and J dropped 4; count of bases not matched to a gene: 5. This CDR3 region has 15 residues. Per the germline V gene, CDR1 is MNHNS and CDR2 is SASEGT.

DNA of the CDR3: TGTGCCAGCAGCTTGGGGGAGAGCTACGAGCAGTACTTC. This encodes CASSLGESYEQYF. The V gene is TRBV5-6, the J gene TRBJ2-7, with D possibly matching TRBD2 (5 bases). V gave up 0 bases and J gave up 3 bases, with 7 bases separating them. The CDR3 has 13 amino acids. Germline-derived CDR1 and CDR2 are SGHDT and YYEEEE.

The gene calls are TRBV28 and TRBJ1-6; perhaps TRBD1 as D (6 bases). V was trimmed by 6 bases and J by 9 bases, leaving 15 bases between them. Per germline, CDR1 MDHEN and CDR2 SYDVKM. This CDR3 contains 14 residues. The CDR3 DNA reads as TGTGCCAGCAGCCGACCCACAGGGTCTTCACCCCTCCACTTT. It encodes CASSRPTGSSPLHF. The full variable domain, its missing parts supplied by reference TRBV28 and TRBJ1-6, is DVKVTQSSRYLVKRTGEKVFLECVQDMDHENMFWYRQDPGLGLRLIYFSYDVKMKEKGDIPEGYSVSREKKERFSLILESASTNQTSMYLCASSRPTGSSPLHFGNGTRLTVT.

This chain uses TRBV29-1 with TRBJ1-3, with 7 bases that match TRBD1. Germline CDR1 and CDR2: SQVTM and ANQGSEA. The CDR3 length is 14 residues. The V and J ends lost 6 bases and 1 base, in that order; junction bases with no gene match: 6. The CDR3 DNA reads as TGCAGCGTCCTCCTACAGGGGTCTGGAAACACCATATATTTT. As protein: CSVLLQGSGNTIYF. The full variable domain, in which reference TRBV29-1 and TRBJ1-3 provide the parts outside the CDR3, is SAVISQKPSRDICQRGTSLTIQCQVDSQVTMMFWYRQQPGQSLTLIATANQGSEATYESGFVIDKFPISRPNLTFSTLTVSNMSPEDSSIYLCSVLLQGSGNTIYFGEGSWLTVV.

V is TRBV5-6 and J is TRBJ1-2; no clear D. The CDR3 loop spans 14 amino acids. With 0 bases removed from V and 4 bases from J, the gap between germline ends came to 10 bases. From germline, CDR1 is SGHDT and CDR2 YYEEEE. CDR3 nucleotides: TGTGCCAGCAGCTTGGCGAGGCCCTCCTATGGCTACACCTTC. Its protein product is CASSLARPSYGYTF.

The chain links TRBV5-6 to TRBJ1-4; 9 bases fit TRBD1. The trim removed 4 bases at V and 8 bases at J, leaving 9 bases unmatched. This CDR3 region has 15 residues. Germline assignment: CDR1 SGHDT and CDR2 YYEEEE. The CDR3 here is CASSLAGTGKEKLFF. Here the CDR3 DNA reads TGTGCCAGCAGCCTGGCCGGGACAGGGAAAGAAAAACTGTTTTTT.

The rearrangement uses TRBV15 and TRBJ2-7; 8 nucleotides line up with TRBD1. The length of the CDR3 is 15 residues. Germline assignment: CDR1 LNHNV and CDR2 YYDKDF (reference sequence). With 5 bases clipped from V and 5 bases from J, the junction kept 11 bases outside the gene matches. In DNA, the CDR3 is TGTGCCACCAGCCCTCGGACAGGGATTGGCAACGAGCAGTACTTC. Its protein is CATSPRTGIGNEQYF.

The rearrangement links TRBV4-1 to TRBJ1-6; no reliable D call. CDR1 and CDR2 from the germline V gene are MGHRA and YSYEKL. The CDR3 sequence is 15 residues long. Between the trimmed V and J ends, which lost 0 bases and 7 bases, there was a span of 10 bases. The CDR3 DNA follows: TGCGCCAGCAGCCAAGATCGGAGGGCGAATTCACCCCTCCACTTT. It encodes CASSQDRRANSPLHF.

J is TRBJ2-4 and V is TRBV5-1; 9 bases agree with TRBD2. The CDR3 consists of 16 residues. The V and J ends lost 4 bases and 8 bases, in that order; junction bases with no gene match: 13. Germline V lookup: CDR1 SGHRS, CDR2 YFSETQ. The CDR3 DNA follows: TGCGCCAGCAGCCCGCCCGGGGGCGGGGGGGCGGACATTCAGTACTTC. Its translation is CASSPPGGGGADIQYF.

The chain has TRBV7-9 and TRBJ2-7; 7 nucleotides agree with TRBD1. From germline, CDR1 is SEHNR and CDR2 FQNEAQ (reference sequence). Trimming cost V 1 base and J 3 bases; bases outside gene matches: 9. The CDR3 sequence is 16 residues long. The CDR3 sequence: CASSLVITGADYEQYF. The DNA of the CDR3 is TGTGCCAGCAGCTTAGTAATCACAGGGGCTGACTACGAGCAGTACTTC.

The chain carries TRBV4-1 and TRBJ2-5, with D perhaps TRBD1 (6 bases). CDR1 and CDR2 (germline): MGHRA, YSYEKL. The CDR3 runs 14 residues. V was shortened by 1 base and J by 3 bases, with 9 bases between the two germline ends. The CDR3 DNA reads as TGCGCCAGCAGCCAAGGGACAGTAAAAGAGACCCAGTACTTC. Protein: CASSQGTVKETQYF.

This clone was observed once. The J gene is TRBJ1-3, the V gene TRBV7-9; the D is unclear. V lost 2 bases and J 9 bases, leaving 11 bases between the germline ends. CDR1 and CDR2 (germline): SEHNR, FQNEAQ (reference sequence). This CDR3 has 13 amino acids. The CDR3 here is CASSLTNDPTIYF. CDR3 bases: TGTGCCAGCAGCTTAACTAATGACCCCACCATATATTTT.

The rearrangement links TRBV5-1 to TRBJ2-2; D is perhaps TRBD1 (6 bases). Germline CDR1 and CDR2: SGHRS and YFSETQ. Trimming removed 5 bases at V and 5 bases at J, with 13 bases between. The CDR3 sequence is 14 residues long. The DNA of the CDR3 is TGCGCCAGCAGTAGTCAGGGGCAAACCGGGGAGCTGTTTTTT. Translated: CASSSQGQTGELFF.

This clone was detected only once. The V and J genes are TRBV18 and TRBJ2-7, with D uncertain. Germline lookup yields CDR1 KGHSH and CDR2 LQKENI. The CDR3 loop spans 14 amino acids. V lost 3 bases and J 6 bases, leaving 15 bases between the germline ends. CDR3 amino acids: CASSPTEIPTEQYF. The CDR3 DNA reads TGTGCCAGCTCACCCACAGAAATTCCAACCGAGCAGTACTTC. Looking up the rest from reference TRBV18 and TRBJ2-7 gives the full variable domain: NAGVMQNPRHLVRRRGQEARLRCSPMKGHSHVYWYRQLPEEGLKFMVYLQKENIIDESGMPKERFSAEFPKEGPSILRIQQVVRGDSAAYFCASSPTEIPTEQYFGPGTRLTVT.

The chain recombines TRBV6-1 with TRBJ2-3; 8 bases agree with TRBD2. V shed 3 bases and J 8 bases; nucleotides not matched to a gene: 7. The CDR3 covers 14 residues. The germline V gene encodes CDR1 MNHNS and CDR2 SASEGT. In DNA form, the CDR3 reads TGTGCCAGCAGTGACAGACTAGCGACCGGTACGCAGTATTTT. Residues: CASSDRLATGTQYF.